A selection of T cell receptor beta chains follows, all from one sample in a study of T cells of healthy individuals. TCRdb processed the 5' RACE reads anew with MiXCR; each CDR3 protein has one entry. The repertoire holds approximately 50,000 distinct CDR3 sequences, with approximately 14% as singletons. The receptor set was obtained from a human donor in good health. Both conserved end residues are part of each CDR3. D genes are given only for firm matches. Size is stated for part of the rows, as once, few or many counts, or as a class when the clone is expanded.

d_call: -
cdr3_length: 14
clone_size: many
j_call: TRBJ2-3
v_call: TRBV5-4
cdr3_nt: TGTGCCAGCAGCTTCCGTAGCGGAGCAGATACGCAGTATTTT
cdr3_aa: CASSFRSGADTQYF

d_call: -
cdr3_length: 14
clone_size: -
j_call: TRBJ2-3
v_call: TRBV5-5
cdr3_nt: TGTGCCAGCAGCTTGGTGGAGGGGACAGATACGCAGTATTTT
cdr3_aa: CASSLVEGTDTQYF

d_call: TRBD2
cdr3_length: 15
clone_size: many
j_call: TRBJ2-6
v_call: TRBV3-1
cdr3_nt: TGTGCCAGCAGCCTGGGACTAGCTGGGGCCAACGTCCTGACTTTC
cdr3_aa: CASSLGLAGANVLTF

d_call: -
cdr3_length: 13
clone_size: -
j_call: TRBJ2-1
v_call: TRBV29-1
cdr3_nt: TGCAGCGTGGAGAAGATAGCGGCGTTGGAGCAGTTCTTC
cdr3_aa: CSVEKIAALEQFF

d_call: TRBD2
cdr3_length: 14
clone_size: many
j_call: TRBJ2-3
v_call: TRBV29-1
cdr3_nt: TGCAGCGTTGAAACGAGCGGGAGGTTAGATACGCAGTATTTT
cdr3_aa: CSVETSGRLDTQYF

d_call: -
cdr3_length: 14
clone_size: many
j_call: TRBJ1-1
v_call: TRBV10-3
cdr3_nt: TGTGCCATCAGTGAGGACTCCGGTGACACTGAAGCTTTCTTT
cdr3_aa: CAISEDSGDTEAFF

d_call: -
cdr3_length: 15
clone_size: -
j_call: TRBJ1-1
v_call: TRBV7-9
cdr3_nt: TGTGCCAGCAGCCCCGAAGGCAGGGAGTACACTGAAGCTTTCTTT
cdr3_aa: CASSPEGREYTEAFF

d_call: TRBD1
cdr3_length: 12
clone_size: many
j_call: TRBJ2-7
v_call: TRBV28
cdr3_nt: TGTGCCAGCAGGGGACAGGGCTACGAGCAGTACTTC
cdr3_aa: CASRGQGYEQYF

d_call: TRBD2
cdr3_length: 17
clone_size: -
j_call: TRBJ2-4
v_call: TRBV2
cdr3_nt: TGTGCCAGCAGAGGCGCGGCGGGGGGGCCGAGTGGAAACATTCAGTACTTC
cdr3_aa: CASRGAAGGPSGNIQYF

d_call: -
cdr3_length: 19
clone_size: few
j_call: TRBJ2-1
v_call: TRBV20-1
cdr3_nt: TGCAGTGCTAGAGGATTCAACCCACTAGGAACCAGCTCCTACAATGAGCAGTTCTTC
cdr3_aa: CSARGFNPLGTSSYNEQFF

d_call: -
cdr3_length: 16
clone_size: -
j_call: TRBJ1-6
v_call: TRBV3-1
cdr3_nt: TGTGCCAGCAGCCAAGTTGAGAGCCTAAGGAATTCACCCCTCCACTTT
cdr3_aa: CASSQVESLRNSPLHF

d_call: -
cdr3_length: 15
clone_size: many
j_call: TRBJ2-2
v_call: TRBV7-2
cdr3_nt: TGTGCCAGCAGCTCATCCCGGTGGAACACCGGGGAGCTGTTTTTT
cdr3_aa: CASSSSRWNTGELFF

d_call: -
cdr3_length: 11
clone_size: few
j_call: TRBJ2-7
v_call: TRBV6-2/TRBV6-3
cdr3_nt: TGTGCCAGCCTTTCTGGCTTCGAGCAGTACTTC
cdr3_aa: CASLSGFEQYF

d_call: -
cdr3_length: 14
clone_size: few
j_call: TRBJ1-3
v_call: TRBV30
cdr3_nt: TGTGCCTGGAGTGACCCGAAGAGGGGAAACACCATATATTTT
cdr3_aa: CAWSDPKRGNTIYF

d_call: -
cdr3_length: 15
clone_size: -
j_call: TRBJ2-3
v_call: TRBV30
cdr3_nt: TGTGCCTGGAGTCTTAGGGCAGGACTCACAGATACGCAGTATTTT
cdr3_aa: CAWSLRAGLTDTQYF

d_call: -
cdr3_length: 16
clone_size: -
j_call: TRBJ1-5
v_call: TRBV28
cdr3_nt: TGTGCCAGCAGTTTAGGGGGCGGGCTTAGCAATCAGCCCCAGCATTTT
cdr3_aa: CASSLGGGLSNQPQHF

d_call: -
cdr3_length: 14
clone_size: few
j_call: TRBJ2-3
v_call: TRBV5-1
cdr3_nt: TGCGCCAGCAGCTTGGCGGGCTTAACAGATACGCAGTATTTT
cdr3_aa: CASSLAGLTDTQYF

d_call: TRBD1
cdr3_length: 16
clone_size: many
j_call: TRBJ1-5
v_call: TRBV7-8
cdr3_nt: TGTGCCAGCAGCTCCCAGGGACAGTCACTAAATCAGCCCCAGCATTTT
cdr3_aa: CASSSQGQSLNQPQHF

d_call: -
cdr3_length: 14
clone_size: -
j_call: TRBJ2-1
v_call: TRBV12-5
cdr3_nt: TGTGCTAGTGGTTTTATAAGCGGATACAATGAGCAGTTCTTC
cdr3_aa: CASGFISGYNEQFF

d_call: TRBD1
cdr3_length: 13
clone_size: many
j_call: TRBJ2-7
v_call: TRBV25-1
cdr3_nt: TGTGCCAGCACCGGACAGGGTAGGGGGGAGCAGTACTTC
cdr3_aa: CASTGQGRGEQYF

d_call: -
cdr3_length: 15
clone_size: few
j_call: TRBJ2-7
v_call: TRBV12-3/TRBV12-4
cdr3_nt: TGTGCCAGCAGCCCCCTAGTGTTGGGCCCCTACGAGCAGTACTTC
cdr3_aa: CASSPLVLGPYEQYF

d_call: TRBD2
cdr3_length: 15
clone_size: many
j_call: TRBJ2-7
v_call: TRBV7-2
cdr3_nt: TGTGCCAGCAGCTTAAAGGGACTAGACCCCTACGAGCAGTACTTC
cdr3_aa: CASSLKGLDPYEQYF

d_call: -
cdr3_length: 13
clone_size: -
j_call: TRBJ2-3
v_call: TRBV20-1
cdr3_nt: TGCAGTGCAAGGACATCCCTCACAGATACGCAGTATTTT
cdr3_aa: CSARTSLTDTQYF

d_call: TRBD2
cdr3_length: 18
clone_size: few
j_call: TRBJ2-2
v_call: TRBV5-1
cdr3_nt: TGCGCCAGCAGCTCTAGGCCGTCGGGGGGTCCTGACACCGGGGAGCTGTTTTTT
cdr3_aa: CASSSRPSGGPDTGELFF

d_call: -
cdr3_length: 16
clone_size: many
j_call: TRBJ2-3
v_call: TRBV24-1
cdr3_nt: TGTGCCACCAGTGATTCCCGTGGGGGTGCCACAGATACGCAGTATTTT
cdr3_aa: CATSDSRGGATDTQYF

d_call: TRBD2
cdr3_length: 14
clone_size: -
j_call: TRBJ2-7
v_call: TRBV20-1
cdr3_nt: TGCAGTGCCGCCCCTAGCGGGGGGGCCTACGAGCAGTACTTC
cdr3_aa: CSAAPSGGAYEQYF

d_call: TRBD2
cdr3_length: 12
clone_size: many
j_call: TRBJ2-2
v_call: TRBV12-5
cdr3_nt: TGTGCTAGTGGTAGGGAGGGCGGGGAGCTGTTTTTT
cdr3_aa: CASGREGGELFF

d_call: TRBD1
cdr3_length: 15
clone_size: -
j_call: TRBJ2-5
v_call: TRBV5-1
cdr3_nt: TGCGCCAGCAAGTCAGTGTCAGGGGGTACGGAGACCCAGTACTTC
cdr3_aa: CASKSVSGGTETQYF

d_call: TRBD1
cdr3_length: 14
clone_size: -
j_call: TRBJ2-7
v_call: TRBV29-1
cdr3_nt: TGCAGCGTTGAAGATCCCCAGGGGGTATACGAGCAGTACTTC
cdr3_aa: CSVEDPQGVYEQYF

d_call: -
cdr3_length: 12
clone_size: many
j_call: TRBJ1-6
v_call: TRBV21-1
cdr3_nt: TGTGCCAGCAGCAAAGAGGATTCACCCCTCCACTTT
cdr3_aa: CASSKEDSPLHF

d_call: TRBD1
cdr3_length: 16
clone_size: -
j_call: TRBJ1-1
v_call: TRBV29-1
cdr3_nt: TGCAGCGTGGGCGGGACAGATGGAACTAAAAACACTGAAGCTTTCTTT
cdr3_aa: CSVGGTDGTKNTEAFF

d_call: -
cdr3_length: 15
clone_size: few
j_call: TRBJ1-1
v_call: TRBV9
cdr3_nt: TGTGCCAGCAGCACCCGGGCAGGGCTGAACACTGAAGCTTTCTTT
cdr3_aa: CASSTRAGLNTEAFF

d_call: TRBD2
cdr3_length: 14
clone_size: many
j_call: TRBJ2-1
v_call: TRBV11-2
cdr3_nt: TGTGCCAGCGCTTCTTTGGGAGGGAGTAATGAGCAGTTCTTC
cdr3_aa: CASASLGGSNEQFF

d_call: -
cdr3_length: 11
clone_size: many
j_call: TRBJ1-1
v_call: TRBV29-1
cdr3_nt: TGCAGCGTCCGCCAATCGGGTCTGGCTTTCTTT
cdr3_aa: CSVRQSGLAFF

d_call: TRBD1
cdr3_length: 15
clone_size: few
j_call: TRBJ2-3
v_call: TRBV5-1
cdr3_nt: TGCGCCAGCAGCCTGACCGGGACAGGGGGGGATACGCAGTATTTT
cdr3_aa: CASSLTGTGGDTQYF

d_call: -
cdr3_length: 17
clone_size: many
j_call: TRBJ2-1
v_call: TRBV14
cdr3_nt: TGTGCCAGCAGCCGGGACCGGGACCGCAGCTCCTACAATGAGCAGTTCTTC
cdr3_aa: CASSRDRDRSSYNEQFF

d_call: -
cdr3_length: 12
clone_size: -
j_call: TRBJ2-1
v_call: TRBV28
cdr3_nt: TGTGCCAGCAGTGCCTCGGAGGGAGAGCAGTTCTTC
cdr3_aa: CASSASEGEQFF

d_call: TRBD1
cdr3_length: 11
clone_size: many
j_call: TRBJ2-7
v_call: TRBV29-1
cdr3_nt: TGCAGCGCCGGGACAGAGTACGAGCAGTACTTC
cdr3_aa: CSAGTEYEQYF

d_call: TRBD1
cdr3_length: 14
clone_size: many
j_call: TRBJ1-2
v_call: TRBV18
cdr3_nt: TGTGCCAGCTCACGGGACAGGGAGGACTATGGCTACACCTTC
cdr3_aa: CASSRDREDYGYTF

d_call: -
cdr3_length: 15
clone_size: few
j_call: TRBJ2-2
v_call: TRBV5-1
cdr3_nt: TGCGCCAGCAGCTTCGTGGAAGCGAACACCGGGGAGCTGTTTTTT
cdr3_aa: CASSFVEANTGELFF

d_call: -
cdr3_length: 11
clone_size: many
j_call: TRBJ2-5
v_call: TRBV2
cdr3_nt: TGTGCCAGCAGTGATTGGCGAGACCAGTACTTC
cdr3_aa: CASSDWRDQYF